The present T cell receptor (beta chain) was sequenced within a study of blood T cell repertoires in COVID-19. The assay was immunoSEQ multiplex PCR, and TCRdb's table has in-frame clones only and misses some. The data contain 150,000 to 200,000 clones, around 82% of them singletons. Input material: peripheral blood. This receptor was obtained from a woman older than 75 with acute or convalescent COVID-19.

The CDR3 DNA reads TGTGCCAGCAGCCCAACAGACAGGGGATCCAATCAGCCCCAGCATTTT. This translates into CASSPTDRGSNQPQHF. V and J are TRBV9 and TRBJ1-5; 8 nucleotides agree with TRBD1. The germline gives CDR1 SGDLS, CDR2 YYNGEE. The CDR3 is 16 residues long. The V and J ends lost 4 bases and 3 bases, in that order; junction bases with no gene match: 9. The full variable domain, its missing parts supplied by reference TRBV9 and TRBJ1-5, is DSGVTQTPKHLITATGQRVTLRCSPRSGDLSVYWYQQSLDQGLQFLIQYYNGEERAKGNILERFSAQQFPDLHSELNLSSLELGDSALYFCASSPTDRGSNQPQHFGDGTRLSIL.